A selection of T cell receptor beta chains follows, all from one sample in a study of blood T cells in healthy people across ages. MiXCR, applied by TCRdb to the 5' RACE reads, yields one record per CDR3 protein. The repertoire holds about 1,800,000 distinct CDR3 sequences, with 25% to 30% as singletons. The sample was blood. The receptors stem from a woman aged 25-40 years in good health. Each CDR3 is given with its conserved first and last residue. The order of the fields is J gene, D gene, V gene, clone size, CDR3 protein, CDR3 DNA. The D gene is left open where the match is weak. Where a row states a size, it is once, few, many or the class of an expanded clone; other rows omit it.

J gene: TRBJ2-7; D gene: NA; V gene: TRBV6-2/TRBV6-3; clone size: NA; CDR3 protein: CASSYFVTMGGHEQYF; CDR3 DNA: TGTGCCAGCAGTTACTTCGTGACGATGGGGGGCCACGAGCAGTACTTC
J gene: TRBJ2-1; D gene: TRBD1; V gene: TRBV5-1; clone size: NA; CDR3 protein: CASSVVTGDEQFF; CDR3 DNA: TGCGCCAGCAGCGTGGTGACAGGGGATGAGCAGTTCTTC
J gene: TRBJ2-5; D gene: TRBD2; V gene: TRBV12-3/TRBV12-4; clone size: NA; CDR3 protein: CASSLSGGALNEQYF; CDR3 DNA: TGTGCCAGCAGTTTGAGCGGGGGGGCGTTGAATGAGCAGTACTTC
J gene: TRBJ2-3; D gene: NA; V gene: TRBV30; clone size: NA; CDR3 protein: CAWGPGQNTQYF; CDR3 DNA: TGTGCCTGGGGCCCAGGGCAAAATACGCAGTATTTT
J gene: TRBJ2-7; D gene: NA; V gene: TRBV27; clone size: NA; CDR3 protein: CASRKFSTRSYNEQYF; CDR3 DNA: TGTGCCAGCAGGAAATTTTCGACCAGATCCTACAATGAGCAGTACTTC
J gene: TRBJ2-5; D gene: NA; V gene: TRBV7-9; clone size: few; CDR3 protein: CASTVLRGSQETQYF; CDR3 DNA: TGTGCCAGCACCGTTTTGAGGGGAAGCCAAGAGACCCAGTACTTC
J gene: TRBJ2-7; D gene: NA; V gene: TRBV3-1; clone size: few; CDR3 protein: CAAGEGLRSYEQYF; CDR3 DNA: TGTGCCGCTGGAGAGGGACTCCGATCCTACGAGCAGTACTTC
J gene: TRBJ2-5; D gene: TRBD2; V gene: TRBV4-2; clone size: many; CDR3 protein: CASSQESPSGGYQETQYF; CDR3 DNA: TGTGCCAGCAGCCAAGAGTCACCTAGCGGGGGTTACCAAGAGACCCAGTACTTC
J gene: TRBJ2-1; D gene: TRBD1; V gene: TRBV7-7; clone size: NA; CDR3 protein: CASSLGGQDNNEQFF; CDR3 DNA: TGTGCCAGCAGCTTAGGAGGACAGGATAACAATGAGCAGTTCTTC
J gene: TRBJ2-5; D gene: TRBD1; V gene: TRBV6-5; clone size: few; CDR3 protein: CASSYEQGPRETQYF; CDR3 DNA: TGTGCCAGCAGTTACGAACAGGGGCCCCGAGAGACCCAGTACTTC
J gene: TRBJ1-2; D gene: NA; V gene: TRBV3-1; clone size: NA; CDR3 protein: CASSQDWQGGFTF; CDR3 DNA: TGTGCCAGCAGTCAAGATTGGCAGGGCGGTTTCACCTTC
J gene: TRBJ2-5; D gene: NA; V gene: TRBV29-1; clone size: many; CDR3 protein: CSVEEGAETQYF; CDR3 DNA: TGCAGCGTTGAAGAAGGCGCGGAGACCCAGTACTTC